Given below is one T cell receptor beta chain in context. These data come from a study of blood T cell repertoires in COVID-19. Study in general: Material from acute and convalescent COVID-19 was sourced from the United States, Italy and Spain. From T cells, B-cell-depleted T cells, or PBMCs came the material, which was cDNA or gDNA.

Donors in Cohort 3 counted as recovered after two negative PCRs, clearance, or symptom resolution. In the authors' methods: It was from reference gene primer amplification that nucleated cell counts were estimated. Assay used: immunoSEQ multiplex PCR; TCRdb lists only in-frame clones, some missing. V, J and clone size are those of that table, while D and trimming were read from the DNA. Among around 170,000 clones listed, about 84% were seen once. Trimming removed 2 bases from V and 12 bases from J; junction bases left unmatched: 12. The CDR3 contains 16 residues. CDR1 and CDR2 from the germline V gene are SGHTS and YDEGEE.

The sample was PBMCs or T cells enriched from blood (not recorded which). The sequence derives from a man aged 50-59 years who had recovered from COVID-19. The chain links TRBV5-8 to TRBJ2-6, with 9 nucleotides matching TRBD1. CDR3 nucleotide sequence: TGTGCCAGCAGCTTCACGCTCGGGACAGGGCAAACCGTCCTGACTTTC. This translates into CASSFTLGTGQTVLTF.